The T cell receptor (beta chain) described here comes from a study of T cell changes during pregnancy in multiple sclerosis. TCRdb keeps only in-frame clones here, not all; method: immunoSEQ multiplex PCR. The table records roughly 87,000 clones, 93% of them present only once. The CDR3 is 12 amino acids. Germline values: CDR1 LNHNV, CDR2 YYDKDF (reference sequence). V dropped 3 bases and J dropped 5; count of bases not matched to a gene: 0. Here the sequenced sample was peripheral blood, taken in the third trimester of pregnancy. The TCR comes from a female donor in good health, enrolled as a control in a pregnancy study. The chain employs TRBV15 and TRBJ2-7, with 8 nucleotides matching TRBD1. The CDR3 protein is CATSRDRDEQYF. CDR3 bases: TGTGCCACCAGCAGGGACAGGGACGAGCAGTACTTC.